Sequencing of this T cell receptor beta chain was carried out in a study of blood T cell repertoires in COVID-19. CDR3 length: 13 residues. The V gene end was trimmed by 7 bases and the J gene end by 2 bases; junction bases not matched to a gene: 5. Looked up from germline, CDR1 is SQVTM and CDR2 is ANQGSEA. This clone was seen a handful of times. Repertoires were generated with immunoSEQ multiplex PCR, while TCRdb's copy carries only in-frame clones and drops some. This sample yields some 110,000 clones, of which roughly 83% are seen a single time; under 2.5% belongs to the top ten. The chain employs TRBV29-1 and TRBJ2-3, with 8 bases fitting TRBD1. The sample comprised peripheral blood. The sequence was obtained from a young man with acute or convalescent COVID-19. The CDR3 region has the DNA TGCAGCGACGGACAGGGTTCCACAGATACGCAGTATTTT. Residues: CSDGQGSTDTQYF.